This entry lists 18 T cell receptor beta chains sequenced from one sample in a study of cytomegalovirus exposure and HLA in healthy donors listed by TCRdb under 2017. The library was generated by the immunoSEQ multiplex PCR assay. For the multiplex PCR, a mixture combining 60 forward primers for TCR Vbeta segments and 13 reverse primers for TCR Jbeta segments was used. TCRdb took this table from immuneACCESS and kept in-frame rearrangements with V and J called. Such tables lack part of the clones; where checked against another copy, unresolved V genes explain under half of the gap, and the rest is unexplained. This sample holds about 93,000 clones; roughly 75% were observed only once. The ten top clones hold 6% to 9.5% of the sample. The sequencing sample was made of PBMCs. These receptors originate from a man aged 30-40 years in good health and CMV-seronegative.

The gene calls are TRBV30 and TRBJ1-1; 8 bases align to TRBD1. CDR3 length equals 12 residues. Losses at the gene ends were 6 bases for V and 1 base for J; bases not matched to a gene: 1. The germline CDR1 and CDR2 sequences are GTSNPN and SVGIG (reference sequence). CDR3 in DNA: TGTGCCTGCGGACAGGGGAACACTGAAGCTTTCTTT. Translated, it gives CACGQGNTEAFF.

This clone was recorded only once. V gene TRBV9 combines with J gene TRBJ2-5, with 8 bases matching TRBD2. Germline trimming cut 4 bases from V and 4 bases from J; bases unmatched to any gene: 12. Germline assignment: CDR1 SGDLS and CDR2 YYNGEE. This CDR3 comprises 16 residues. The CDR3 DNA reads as TGTGCCAGCAGCTTCCTTTCCGGGGGGGCGGGAGAGACCCAGTACTTC. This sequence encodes CASSFLSGGAGETQYF.

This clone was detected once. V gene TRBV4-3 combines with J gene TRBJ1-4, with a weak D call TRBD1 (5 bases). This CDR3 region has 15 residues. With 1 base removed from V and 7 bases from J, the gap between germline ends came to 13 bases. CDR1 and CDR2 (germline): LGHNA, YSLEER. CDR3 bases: TGCGCCAGCAGCCAAGGACAGCTTACCCGTGAAAAACTGTTTTTT. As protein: CASSQGQLTREKLFF.

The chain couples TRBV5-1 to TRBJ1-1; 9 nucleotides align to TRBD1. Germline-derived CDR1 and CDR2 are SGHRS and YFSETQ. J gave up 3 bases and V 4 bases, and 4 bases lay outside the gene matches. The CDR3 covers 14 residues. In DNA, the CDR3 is TGCGCCAGCAGCGGGTGGACAGGGGACACTGAAGCTTTCTTT. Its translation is CASSGWTGDTEAFF.

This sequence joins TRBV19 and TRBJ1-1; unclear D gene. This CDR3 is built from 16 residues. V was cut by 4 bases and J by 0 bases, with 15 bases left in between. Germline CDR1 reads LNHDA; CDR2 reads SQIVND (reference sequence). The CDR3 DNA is TGTGCCAGTAGTAAGATCCGGGGAGAGGTGAACACTGAAGCTTTCTTT. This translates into CASSKIRGEVNTEAFF.

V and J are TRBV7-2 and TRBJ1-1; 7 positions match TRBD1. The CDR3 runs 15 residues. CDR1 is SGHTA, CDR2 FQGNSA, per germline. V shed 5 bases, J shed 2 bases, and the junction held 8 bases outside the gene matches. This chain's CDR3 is CASSLSTGPNTEAFF. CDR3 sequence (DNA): TGTGCCAGCAGCCTCTCGACAGGGCCCAACACTGAAGCTTTCTTT.

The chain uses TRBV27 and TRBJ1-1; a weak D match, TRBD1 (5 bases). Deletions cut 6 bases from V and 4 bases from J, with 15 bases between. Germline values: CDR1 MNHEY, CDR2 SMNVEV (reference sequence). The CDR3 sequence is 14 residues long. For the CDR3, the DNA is TGTGCCAGCAGCCACAACGGGGGTAGCACTGAAGCTTTCTTT. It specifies CASSHNGGSTEAFF.

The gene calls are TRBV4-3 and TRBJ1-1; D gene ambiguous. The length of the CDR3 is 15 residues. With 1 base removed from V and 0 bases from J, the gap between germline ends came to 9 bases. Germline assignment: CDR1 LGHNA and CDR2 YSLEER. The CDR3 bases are TGCGCCAGCAGCCAAGGGCATTCGTTGAACACTGAAGCTTTCTTT. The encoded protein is CASSQGHSLNTEAFF.

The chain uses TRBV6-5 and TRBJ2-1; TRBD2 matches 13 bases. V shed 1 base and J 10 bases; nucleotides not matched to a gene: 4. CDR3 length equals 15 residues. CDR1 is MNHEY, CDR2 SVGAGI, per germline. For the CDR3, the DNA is TGTGCCAGCAGTTACTTCGGACTAGCGGGAGAGGAGCAGTTCTTC. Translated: CASSYFGLAGEEQFF.

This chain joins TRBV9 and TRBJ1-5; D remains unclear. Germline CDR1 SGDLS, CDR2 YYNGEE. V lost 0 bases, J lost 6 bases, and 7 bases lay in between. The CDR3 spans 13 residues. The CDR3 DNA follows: TGTGCCAGCAGCGTAGATTCCGGTCAGCCCCAGCATTTT. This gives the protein CASSVDSGQPQHF.

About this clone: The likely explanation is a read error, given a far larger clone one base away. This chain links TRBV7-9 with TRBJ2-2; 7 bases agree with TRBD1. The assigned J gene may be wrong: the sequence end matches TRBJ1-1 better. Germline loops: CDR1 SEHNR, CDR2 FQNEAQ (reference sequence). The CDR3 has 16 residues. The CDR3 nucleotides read TGTGCCAGCAGTGTGGGCGGCAGGGGGAAGAACACTGAAGCTTTCTTT. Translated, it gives CASSVGGRGKNTEAFF.

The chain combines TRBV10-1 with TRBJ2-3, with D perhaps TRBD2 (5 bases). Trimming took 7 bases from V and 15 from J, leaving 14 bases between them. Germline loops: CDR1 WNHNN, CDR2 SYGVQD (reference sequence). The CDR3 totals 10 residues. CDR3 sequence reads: CASTVGKLYF. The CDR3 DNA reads TGCGCCAGCACCGTCGGGAAACTTTATTTT.

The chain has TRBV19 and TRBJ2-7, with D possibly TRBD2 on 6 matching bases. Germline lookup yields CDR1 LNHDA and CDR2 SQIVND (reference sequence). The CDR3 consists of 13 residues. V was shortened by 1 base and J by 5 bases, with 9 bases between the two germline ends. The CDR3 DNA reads TGTGCCAGTAGTATAGCGGAGGGGAACGAGCAGTACTTC. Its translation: CASSIAEGNEQYF.

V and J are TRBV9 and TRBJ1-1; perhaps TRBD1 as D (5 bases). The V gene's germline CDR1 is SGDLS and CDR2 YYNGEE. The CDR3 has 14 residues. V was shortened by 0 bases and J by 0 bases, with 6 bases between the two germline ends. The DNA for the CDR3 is TGTGCCAGCAGCGTAGGACAGATGAACACTGAAGCTTTCTTT. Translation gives CASSVGQMNTEAFF.

CDR3 loop: CASSPGQGSNTGELFF. The CDR3, as DNA: TGCGCCAGCAGCCCCGGACAGGGTTCGAACACCGGGGAGCTGTTTTTT. The genes are TRBV4-1 and TRBJ2-2; 8 bases align to TRBD1. V gave up 4 bases and J gave up 0 bases; unmatched junction bases: 4. Germline CDR1 and CDR2: MGHRA and YSYEKL. The CDR3 runs 16 residues.

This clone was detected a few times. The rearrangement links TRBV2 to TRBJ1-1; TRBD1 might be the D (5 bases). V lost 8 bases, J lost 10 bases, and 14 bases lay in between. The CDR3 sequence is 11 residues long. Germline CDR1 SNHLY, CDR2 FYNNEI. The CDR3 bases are TGTGCCAGCTCGGGTCCCGGGGGAGCTTTCTTT. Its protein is CASSGPGGAFF.

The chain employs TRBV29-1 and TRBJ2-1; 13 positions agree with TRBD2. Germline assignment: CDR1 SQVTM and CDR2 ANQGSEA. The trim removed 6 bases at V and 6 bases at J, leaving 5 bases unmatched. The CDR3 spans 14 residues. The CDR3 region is CSVVRTSGGNEQFF. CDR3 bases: TGCAGCGTCGTTAGGACTAGCGGGGGCAATGAGCAGTTCTTC.

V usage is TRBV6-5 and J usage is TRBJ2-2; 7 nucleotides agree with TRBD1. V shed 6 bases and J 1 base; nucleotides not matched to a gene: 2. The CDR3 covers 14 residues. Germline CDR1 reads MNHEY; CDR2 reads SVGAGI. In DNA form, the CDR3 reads TGTGCCAGCAGAAGACAGGGGAACACCGGGGAGCTGTTTTTT. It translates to CASRRQGNTGELFF.